The 25 T cell receptor beta chains below come from one sample, sequenced in a study of OX40 agonist ivuxolimab in advanced cancers. Using immunoSEQ multiplex PCR, the repertoire was profiled, and TCRdb retains in-frame clones only, with some absent. Among approximately 77,000 clones listed, about 90% were seen once. This specimen consisted of CD4+ or CD8+ T cells sorted from blood, obtained in a trial of the OX40 agonist ivuxolimab. The receptors derive from an adult with an advanced solid tumor such as melanoma, head and neck, liver or kidney cancer.

The V gene is TRBV5-1, the J gene TRBJ2-3; D not resolved. The V and J ends lost 3 bases and 0 bases respectively, with 5 bases between them. Germline CDR1 is SGHRS and CDR2 is YFSETQ. This CDR3 spans 13 amino acids. The CDR3 is CASSSHSTDTQYF. The CDR3 bases are TGCGCCAGCAGCTCACACAGCACAGATACGCAGTATTTT.

The V gene is TRBV4-3, the J gene TRBJ2-1; 14 nucleotides match TRBD2. Germline V CDR1 and CDR2: LGHNA, YSLEER. The CDR3 sequence is 19 residues long. The V segment lost 1 base and the J segment 7 bases; nucleotides outside the gene matches: 12. The chain's CDR3 is CASSQAGTSGSSRGNEQFF. As DNA, the CDR3 is TGCGCCAGCAGCCAAGCCGGGACTAGCGGGAGTTCTAGGGGAAATGAGCAGTTCTTC.

This chain links TRBV7-2 with TRBJ1-1; 7 bases match TRBD1. V shed 6 bases, J shed 3 bases, and the junction held 7 bases outside the gene matches. Germline V gene lookup returns CDR1 SGHTA and CDR2 FQGNSA. This CDR3 is built from 14 residues. CDR3 in DNA: TGTGCCAGCAGTCTACAGGGGCAGGACACTGAAGCTTTCTTT. It encodes CASSLQGQDTEAFF.

The chain carries TRBV27 and TRBJ2-3, with 12 bases aligning to TRBD2. Germline CDR1 reads MNHEY; CDR2 reads SMNVEV (reference sequence). The CDR3 is 18 residues long. Trimming took 2 bases from V and 8 from J; bases not matched to a gene: 14. CDR3 loop: CASSLRLAGANRLGTQYF. CDR3 DNA sequence: TGTGCCAGCAGTTTACGACTAGCGGGAGCCAACCGGTTGGGTACGCAGTATTTT.

The chain has TRBV10-3 and TRBJ1-1; the D is unclear. Germline V gene lookup returns CDR1 ENHRY and CDR2 SYGVKD. Trimming took 4 bases from V and 4 from J, leaving 13 bases between them. CDR3 length equals 14 residues. CDR3 nucleotides: TGTGCCATCAGTGCAGGTGGTGAAGCCACTGAAGCTTTCTTT. This translates into CAISAGGEATEAFF.

CDR3 sequence reads: CASRRGLINTGELFF. CDR3 nucleotide sequence: TGTGCCAGCAGGAGGGGACTGATTAACACCGGGGAGCTGTTTTTT. V gene TRBV6-5 combines with J gene TRBJ2-2, with a possible D match to TRBD2 (6 bases). The CDR3 consists of 15 residues. The ends were cut back, 6 bases at V and 2 bases at J, with 13 bases in the middle. Germline CDR1 and CDR2: MNHEY and SVGAGI.

The chain carries TRBV9 and TRBJ1-4, with a weak D call TRBD1 (6 bases). The CDR3 is 15 amino acids. Germline lookup yields CDR1 SGDLS and CDR2 YYNGEE. Between the trimmed V and J ends, which lost 0 bases and 8 bases, there was a span of 14 bases. As DNA, the CDR3 is TGTGCCAGCAGCGTAGACCCAGGGGTGGGGGAAAAACTGTTTTTT. It yields the protein CASSVDPGVGEKLFF.

A remark on this clone: The junction does not match germline at one end; this may be a read error. The chain couples TRBV30 to TRBJ2-5; 11 bases agree with TRBD2. The CDR3 contains 13 residues. CDR1 is GTSNPN and CDR2 is SVGIG in the germline V gene (reference sequence). CDR3 nucleotides: TGTGCCTCGAGTTGGACTAGCGGGGAGACCCAGTACTTC. It codes for CASSWTSGETQYF.

This rearrangement joins TRBV14 to TRBJ2-2; D ambiguous. V was clipped by 4 bases and J by 6 bases, with 9 bases between them. The CDR3 runs 13 residues. Germline V CDR1 and CDR2: SGHDN, FVKESK. The CDR3 DNA reads TGTGCCAGCAGCCTACCTAACTCCGGGGAGCTGTTTTTT. Its translation: CASSLPNSGELFF.

The V gene is TRBV11-3, the J gene TRBJ1-1; perhaps TRBD1 as D (6 bases). CDR3 length: 14 amino acids. V gave up 5 bases and J gave up 6 bases, with 16 bases separating them. The germline CDR1 and CDR2 sequences are SGHNT and YENEEA. The CDR3 loop reads CASSQAGEGAEAFF. The CDR3 DNA follows: TGTGCCAGCAGCCAGGCGGGGGAGGGGGCTGAAGCTTTCTTT.

The chain links TRBV30 to TRBJ1-1; 7 bases map to TRBD1. V was pared by 2 bases and J by 5 bases, with 8 bases of the junction left unmatched. The CDR3 has 14 residues. The germline gives CDR1 GTSNPN, CDR2 SVGIG (reference sequence). The CDR3 here is CAWSQGQVRTEAFF. CDR3 nucleotides: TGTGCCTGGAGTCAAGGACAGGTTAGGACTGAAGCTTTCTTT.

The chain links TRBV19 to TRBJ2-1; perhaps TRBD2 as D (5 bases). Trimming removed 6 bases from V and 0 bases from J, with 15 bases in between. The CDR3 is 16 residues long. Germline V gene data show CDR1 as LNHDA and CDR2 as SQIVND (reference sequence). The CDR3: CASRDILAISYNEQFF. As DNA, the CDR3 is TGTGCCAGTAGAGATATCCTAGCAATCTCCTACAATGAGCAGTTCTTC.

This clone appeared a few times. The chain couples TRBV19 to TRBJ1-1; 10 bases align to TRBD1. Germline loops: CDR1 LNHDA, CDR2 SQIVND (reference sequence). With 3 bases clipped from V and 9 bases from J, the junction kept 7 bases outside the gene matches. This CDR3 has 14 amino acids. The CDR3 nucleotides read TGTGCCAGTAGTATCGGACAGGGGGTCGAGAAAGCTTTCTTT. Its translation: CASSIGQGVEKAFF.

This clone was counted only a few times. The chain is built from TRBV28 and TRBJ1-3, with a weak D call TRBD1 (5 bases). CDR3 size: 19 residues. In germline, CDR1 is MDHEN, CDR2 SYDVKM. V gave up 6 bases and J gave up 4 bases, with 28 bases separating them. In DNA, the CDR3 is TGTGCCAGCAGCTACCCGGGACTCATTACGGGGACTTCAGGAAACACCATATATTTT. Protein: CASSYPGLITGTSGNTIYF.

The table lists this clone with a count of one. This chain links TRBV18 with TRBJ1-2; no reliable D call. Trimming took 2 bases from V and 1 from J, leaving 8 bases between them. CDR3 length equals 14 residues. The V gene's germline CDR1 is KGHSH and CDR2 LQKENI. CDR3 coding DNA: TGTGCCAGCTCACCAGAACAAAGTAACTATGGCTACACCTTC. Its protein is CASSPEQSNYGYTF.

The chain uses TRBV4-3 and TRBJ2-4, with TRBD2 matching over 14 bases. J lost 3 bases, V lost 0 bases, and 7 bases had no gene match. The CDR3 length is 19 residues. CDR1 and CDR2 from the germline V gene are LGHNA and YSLEER. The CDR3 region has the DNA TGCGCCAGCAGCCAAGATCGCGGGACTAGCGGGAGAATCAAAAACATTCAGTACTTC. Translating it yields CASSQDRGTSGRIKNIQYF.

V usage is TRBV6-5 and J usage is TRBJ1-1, with D unresolved. The CDR3 runs to 12 residues. V gave up 6 bases and J gave up 5 bases, with 10 bases separating them. Germline CDR1 is MNHEY and CDR2 is SVGAGI. Written as DNA, the CDR3 is TGTGCCAGCAGAACCTCAAGGACTGAAGCTTTCTTT. Translating gives CASRTSRTEAFF.

V and J are TRBV27 and TRBJ1-1; perhaps TRBD1 as D (5 bases). There are 14 residues in the CDR3. CDR1 MNHEY and CDR2 SMNVEV come from the germline V gene (reference sequence). Trimming shortened V by 3 bases and J by 3 bases, and 11 bases separated the two germline ends. The DNA for the CDR3 is TGTGCCAGCAGTTTTAGGGGCGAGGACACTGAAGCTTTCTTT. Its translation: CASSFRGEDTEAFF.

Comments on this clone: Other DNA sequences in the same sample also yield this CDR3. V is TRBV15 and J is TRBJ1-4; D unclear. The CDR3 runs to 13 residues. Germline assignment: CDR1 LNHNV and CDR2 YYDKDF (reference sequence). V dropped 1 base and J dropped 5 bases, with 5 bases sitting between them. CDR3 in DNA: TGTGCCACCAGCAGAGGCCGGAATGAAAAACTGTTTTTT. This translates into CATSRGRNEKLFF.

This clone has a handful of counts. This rearrangement joins TRBV30 to TRBJ1-5; no reliable D call. V was cut by 8 bases and J by 1 base, with 12 bases left in between. There are 13 residues in the CDR3. The germline CDR1 and CDR2 sequences are GTSNPN and SVGIG (reference sequence). CDR3 DNA sequence: TGTGCCCTAGGAGGAAGGAGCAATCAGCCCCAGCATTTT. It yields the protein CALGGRSNQPQHF.

V gene TRBV4-2 combines with J gene TRBJ2-7; D unresolved. CDR3 length: 15 residues. The V end was cut by 1 base, the J end by 3 bases, with 13 bases between. The V gene's germline CDR1 is LGHNA and CDR2 YNFKEQ. In DNA form, the CDR3 reads TGTGCCAGCAGCCAAGGTGGTGGCAGGTTCTACGAGCAGTACTTC. It specifies CASSQGGGRFYEQYF.

This CDR3 is CASSLGTGPYGYTF. CDR3 nucleotide sequence: TGCGCCAGCAGCTTAGGGACAGGGCCTTATGGCTACACCTTC. This chain links TRBV5-1 with TRBJ1-2; 9 positions agree with TRBD1. This CDR3 has 14 residues. V lost 2 bases, J lost 5 bases, and 4 bases stayed unmatched. Per germline, CDR1 SGHRS and CDR2 YFSETQ.

This sequence joins TRBV12-2 and TRBJ2-1; whether TRBD1, the table's D call, matches the DNA was not checked. TRBV12-2 is recorded as a pseudogene. The CDR3 loop spans 15 amino acids. The CDR3 DNA is TGTGCAAGTCGCTTAGAAGGGTCAGGGCGTCATGAGCAGTTCTTC. Protein product: CASRLEGSGRHEQFF.

This chain uses TRBV14 with TRBJ2-7; tentative D call: TRBD2 (6 bases). Germline-derived CDR1 and CDR2 are SGHDN and FVKESK. The CDR3 runs to 12 residues. Trimming removed 6 bases from V and 2 bases from J, with 8 bases in between. The CDR3 nucleotides are TGTGCCAGCAGTTGGGGGGCCTACGAGCAGTACTTC. It translates to CASSWGAYEQYF. The full variable domain, its missing parts supplied by reference TRBV14 and TRBJ2-7, is EAGVTQFPSHSVIEKGQTVTLRCDPISGHDNLYWYRRVMGKEIKFLLHFVKESKQDESGMPNNRFLAERTGGTYSTLKVQPAELEDSGVYFCASSWGAYEQYFGPGTRLTVT.

The chain combines TRBV11-3 with TRBJ2-3, with 8 bases matching TRBD2. From germline, CDR1 is SGHNT and CDR2 YENEEA. CDR3 size: 15 residues. V shed 1 base and J 1 base; nucleotides not matched to a gene: 1. CDR3 DNA sequence: TGTGCCAGCAGCTTAGTAGCGGGACGCACAGATACGCAGTATTTT. Residues: CASSLVAGRTDTQYF.